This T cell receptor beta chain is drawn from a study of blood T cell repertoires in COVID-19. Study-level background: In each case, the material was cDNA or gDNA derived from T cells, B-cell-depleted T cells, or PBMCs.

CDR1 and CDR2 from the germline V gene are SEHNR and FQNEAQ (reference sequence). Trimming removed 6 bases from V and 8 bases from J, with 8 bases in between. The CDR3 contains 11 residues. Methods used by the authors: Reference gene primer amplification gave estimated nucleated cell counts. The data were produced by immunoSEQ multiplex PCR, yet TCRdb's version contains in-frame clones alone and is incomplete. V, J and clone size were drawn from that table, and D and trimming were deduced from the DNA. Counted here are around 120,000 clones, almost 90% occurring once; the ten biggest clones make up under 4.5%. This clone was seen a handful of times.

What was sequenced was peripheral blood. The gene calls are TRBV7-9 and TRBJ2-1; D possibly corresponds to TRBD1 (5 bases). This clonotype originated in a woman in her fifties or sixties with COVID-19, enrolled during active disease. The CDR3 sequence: CASRGVDEQFF. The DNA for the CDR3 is TGTGCCAGCAGAGGGGTGGATGAGCAGTTCTTC.